These 26 T cell receptor beta chains came from one sample sequenced in a study. TCRdb passed the 5' RACE reads through MiXCR, listing each CDR3 protein once. Among about 40,000 distinct CDR3 sequences listed, under 20% were seen once. Sequenced material: naive CD4+ T cells sorted from a lymph node. The subset denotes: naive CD4+ T cells, CD4+CD45RA+CD25-. Every receptor here comes from a female donor with breast cancer.

As regards this clonotype: Here the CDR3 omits its conserved ending phenylalanine or tryptophan, so a read error is the likely source. The CDR3 loop reads CSGRPRQRYNEQFP. CDR3 sequence (DNA): TGCAGTGGCCGACCGAGACAGAGATACAATGAGCAGTTCCCC. V usage is TRBV20-1 and J usage is TRBJ2-1, with a tentative D call TRBD1 (5 bases). Per the germline V gene, CDR1 is DFQATT and CDR2 is SNEGSKA (reference sequence). Trimming removed 7 bases at V and 4 bases at J, with 17 bases between. This CDR3 is built from 14 residues.

This clonotype occurred a few times. The V call is TRBV20-1, the J call TRBJ2-7; D ambiguous. In germline, CDR1 is DFQATT, CDR2 SNEGSKA (reference sequence). The V and J ends lost 5 bases and 2 bases respectively, with 19 bases between them. CDR3 length equals 15 residues. This CDR3 reads CSAPLETKSPYEQYF. CDR3 nucleotide sequence: TGCAGTGCTCCCCTAGAAACCAAAAGTCCCTACGAGCAGTACTTC.

This clonotype appeared a few times. The V gene is TRBV24-1, the J gene TRBJ1-2; 12 bases match TRBD1. Germline CDR1 KGHDR, CDR2 SFDVKD. The CDR3 runs 14 residues. V lost 3 bases and J lost 8; bases outside the gene matches: 3. This CDR3 is CATSDIGTGGGYTF. In DNA, the CDR3 is TGTGCCACCAGTGATATCGGGACAGGGGGCGGCTACACCTTC.

This clonotype was seen ten or more times. The chain uses TRBV7-9 and TRBJ1-2, with 11 bases aligning to TRBD1. V shed 0 bases, J shed 10 bases, and the junction held 4 bases outside the gene matches. CDR1 is SEHNR and CDR2 is FQNEAQ in the germline V gene (reference sequence). This CDR3 is built from 14 residues. The CDR3 here is CASSLARDRGDYTF. In DNA form, the CDR3 reads TGTGCCAGCAGCTTAGCCCGGGACAGGGGGGACTACACCTTC.

Points on this clonotype: One junction end disagrees with the germline gene, perhaps due to a read error. The V gene is TRBV5-1, the J gene TRBJ2-3; no clear D. This CDR3 is built from 12 residues. Germline V lookup: CDR1 SGHRS, CDR2 YFSETQ. The CDR3 loop is CAGRMNTDTQYF. In DNA, the CDR3 is TGCGCCGGCAGAATGAACACAGATACGCAGTATTTT.

Many counts were recorded for this clonotype. V usage is TRBV5-6 and J usage is TRBJ2-5, with 7 bases aligning to TRBD2. After removal of 3 bases from V and 3 bases from J, the junction contained 2 bases not matched to a gene. Per germline, CDR1 SGHDT and CDR2 YYEEEE. The CDR3 loop spans 13 amino acids. The CDR3 region is CASSWTRKETQYF. CDR3 nucleotides: TGTGCCAGCAGCTGGACTAGGAAAGAGACCCAGTACTTC.

The rearrangement joins TRBV9 to TRBJ1-1, with D possibly TRBD1 on 5 matching bases. Germline lookup yields CDR1 SGDLS and CDR2 YYNGEE. Deletions cut 3 bases from V and 4 bases from J, with 16 bases between. The CDR3 is 15 residues long. The chain's CDR3 is CASSEGSAWGTEAFF. Here the CDR3 DNA reads TGTGCCAGCAGCGAGGGGTCGGCGTGGGGCACTGAAGCTTTCTTT.

V gene TRBV20-1 combines with J gene TRBJ1-2; D is perhaps TRBD1 (6 bases). Per germline, CDR1 DFQATT and CDR2 SNEGSKA (reference sequence). Trimming cost V 6 bases and J 5 bases, with 22 bases left between them. The CDR3 consists of 15 residues. CDR3 nucleotide sequence: TGCAGTGCGCAGCCGGTAGGCAGGGGTCTGTATGGCTACACCTTC. Translating gives CSAQPVGRGLYGYTF.

Ten or more counts support this clonotype. The chain combines TRBV15 with TRBJ1-6; 7 positions agree with TRBD1. Germline assignment: CDR1 LNHNV and CDR2 YYDKDF (reference sequence). The ends lost 0 bases at V and 13 bases at J; junction bases unmatched: 3. The CDR3 spans 13 residues. The DNA of the CDR3 is TGTGCCACCAGCAGAGAAGGACAGGACCCCCTCCACTTT. This translates into CATSREGQDPLHF.

In its sample, this clonotype was seen a few times. The J gene is TRBJ2-3, the V gene TRBV6-5; 12 nucleotides match TRBD1. The V gene's germline CDR1 is MNHEY and CDR2 SVGAGI. V gave up 5 bases and J gave up 0 bases; unmatched junction bases: 6. The CDR3 length is 17 residues. CDR3 in amino acids: CASSPGQGAFSTDTQYF. CDR3 in DNA: TGTGCCAGCAGTCCGGGACAGGGGGCTTTTAGCACAGATACGCAGTATTTT.

Of note for this clonotype: A much bigger clone sits one base away, suggesting this may be a read error. Likely a read error: the CDR3 ends without its conserved phenylalanine or tryptophan. This sequence joins TRBV9 and TRBJ2-2; no definite D call. Between the trimmed V and J ends, which lost 4 bases and 5 bases, there was a span of 12 bases. The CDR3 is 14 residues long. Germline loops: CDR1 SGDLS, CDR2 YYNGEE. Here the CDR3 reads CASSPSQWTGELFS. The CDR3 bases are TGTGCCAGCAGCCCTTCCCAGTGGACCGGGGAGCTGTTTTCT.

There are many counts of this clonotype. The gene calls are TRBV7-2 and TRBJ2-3, with 10 bases lining up with TRBD2. The CDR3 contains 16 residues. The V gene end was trimmed by 3 bases and the J gene end by 6 bases; junction bases not matched to a gene: 9. Germline CDR1 is SGHTA and CDR2 is FQGNSA. CDR3 DNA: TGTGCCAGCAGCTTTCACTCTAGCGGGAGAGCTGATACGCAGTATTTT. Translated, it gives CASSFHSSGRADTQYF. Full variable domain (outside the CDR3, taken from reference TRBV7-2 and TRBJ2-3): GAGVSQSPSNKVTEKGKDVELRCDPISGHTALYWYRQSLGQGLEFLIYFQGNSAPDKSGLPSDRFSAERTGGSVSTLTIQRTQQEDSAVYLCASSFHSSGRADTQYFGPGTRLTVL.

This clonotype was seen many times. The V and J genes are TRBV20-1 and TRBJ2-1, with TRBD2 identical over 8 bases. Looked up from germline, CDR1 is DFQATT and CDR2 is SNEGSKA (reference sequence). J lost 5 bases, V lost 1 base, and 7 bases had no gene match. CDR3 length: 15 residues. Written as DNA, the CDR3 is TGCAGTGCTAGAGTAGCACTAGCGGACCACAATGAGCAGTTCTTC. This codes for CSARVALADHNEQFF.

This rearrangement joins TRBV5-1 to TRBJ2-1; D is perhaps TRBD2 (5 bases). The germline gives CDR1 SGHRS, CDR2 YFSETQ. The V end lost 5 bases, the J end lost 9 bases, and 21 bases lay between the germline ends. The CDR3 length is 15 residues. Here the CDR3 DNA reads TGCGCCAGCAGTGAGATCGGGATAGCGTGGACTGAGCAGTTCTTC. As protein: CASSEIGIAWTEQFF.

The chain combines TRBV7-2 with TRBJ1-6; 7 bases map to TRBD1. J lost 14 bases, V lost 5 bases, and 6 bases had no gene match. The germline V gene has CDR1 SGHTA and CDR2 FQGNSA. This CDR3 comprises 12 residues. CDR3 residues: CASSRQGLALHF. In DNA, the CDR3 is TGTGCCAGCAGCAGACAGGGTCTGGCCCTCCACTTT.

V usage is TRBV5-1 and J usage is TRBJ2-5; possibly TRBD1 for D (6 bases). In germline, CDR1 is SGHRS, CDR2 YFSETQ. V gave up 4 bases and J gave up 2 bases, with 15 bases separating them. The CDR3 runs to 15 residues. CDR3 sequence reads: CASSPGQGGQETQYF. In DNA form, the CDR3 reads TGCGCCAGCAGCCCTGGACAAGGGGGTCAAGAGACCCAGTACTTC. Looking up the rest from reference TRBV5-1 and TRBJ2-5 gives the full variable domain: KAGVTQTPRYLIKTRGQQVTLSCSPISGHRSVSWYQQTPGQGLQFLFEYFSETQRNKGNFPGRFSGRQFSNSRSEMNVSTLELGDSALYLCASSPGQGGQETQYFGPGTRLLVL.

This clonotype has a count of ten or more. The rearrangement joins TRBV7-9 to TRBJ2-3; D possibly corresponds to TRBD2 (5 bases). V shed 5 bases and J shed 4 bases, with 13 bases lying between them. The CDR3 totals 14 residues. Germline CDR1 and CDR2: SEHNR and FQNEAQ (reference sequence). CDR3 sequence (DNA): TGTGCCAGCAGCCGAGACCTTAGCGCAGATACGCAGTATTTT. Protein product: CASSRDLSADTQYF.

Concerning this clonotype itself: Sequence at one end of the junction differs from germline and may be a read error. The chain uses TRBV10-3 and TRBJ2-4, with D possibly being TRBD2 (6 bases). CDR1 ENHRY and CDR2 SYGVKD come from the germline V gene. The CDR3 runs to 13 residues. The CDR3 bases are TGTGCCATCCGGCCTAGCGAAGCTTACATTCAGAACTTC. Translating gives CAIRPSEAYIQNF.

The genes are TRBV5-1 and TRBJ2-3; the D gene is possibly TRBD2 (6 bases). This CDR3 has 14 amino acids. V was shortened by 5 bases and J by 0 bases, with 10 bases between the two germline ends. CDR1 and CDR2 (germline): SGHRS, YFSETQ. The CDR3 bases are TGCGCCAGCAGGGGAGGAGTTAGCACAGATACGCAGTATTTT. It yields the protein CASRGGVSTDTQYF.

This clonotype was seen many times. The rearrangement links TRBV5-5 to TRBJ1-2, with a weak D call TRBD1 (6 bases). In germline, CDR1 is SGHKS, CDR2 YYEKEE (reference sequence). This CDR3 has 14 amino acids. Trimming removed 10 bases from V and 4 bases from J, with 20 bases in between. The CDR3 region is CASRPPGDGYGYTF. DNA of the CDR3: TGTGCCTCCCGACCCCCAGGGGATGGCTATGGCTACACCTTC.

This clonotype was recorded only once. A much larger clone is a single base away; this may be a read error. The chain combines TRBV6-5 with TRBJ1-6; TRBD1 is a possible D gene (5 bases). Germline CDR1 reads MNHEY; CDR2 reads SVGAGI. There are 14 residues in the CDR3. Here the CDR3 reads CASRGTPDNSPPHF. The CDR3 DNA reads TGTGCCAGCAGGGGGACGCCCGATAATTCACCCCCCCACTTT.

The V call is TRBV5-1, the J call TRBJ2-3, with 10 bases matching TRBD1. Trimming took 6 bases from V and 1 from J; bases not matched to a gene: 5. This CDR3 is 15 amino acids long. Germline V CDR1 and CDR2: SGHRS, YFSETQ. The CDR3 DNA reads TGCGCCAGCACCCCGGACAGGGGGGGCACAGATACGCAGTATTTT. It translates to CASTPDRGGTDTQYF. Filled out from reference TRBV5-1 and TRBJ2-3, the complete variable domain reads KAGVTQTPRYLIKTRGQQVTLSCSPISGHRSVSWYQQTPGQGLQFLFEYFSETQRNKGNFPGRFSGRQFSNSRSEMNVSTLELGDSALYLCASTPDRGGTDTQYFGPGTRLTVL.

J is TRBJ1-2 and V is TRBV6-5, with 8 bases aligning to TRBD1. CDR3 size: 14 residues. Germline assignment: CDR1 MNHEY and CDR2 SVGAGI. V gave up 1 base and J gave up 7 bases; unmatched junction bases: 5. CDR3 sequence reads: CASSYLSGGGGYTF. CDR3 nucleotides: TGTGCCAGCAGTTACTTGTCAGGGGGCGGTGGCTACACCTTC.

The table lists this clonotype with many counts. CDR3 in amino acids: CASSRGRGQETQYF. CDR3 DNA sequence: TGCGCCAGCAGTCGGGGAAGGGGACAAGAGACCCAGTACTTC. The chain joins TRBV5-1 to TRBJ2-5; D may be TRBD1 or TRBD2 (5 bases each). This CDR3 spans 14 amino acids. V lost 5 bases, J lost 2 bases, and 13 bases lay in between. CDR1 and CDR2 from the germline V gene are SGHRS and YFSETQ. The full variable domain, its missing parts supplied by reference TRBV5-1 and TRBJ2-5, is KAGVTQTPRYLIKTRGQQVTLSCSPISGHRSVSWYQQTPGQGLQFLFEYFSETQRNKGNFPGRFSGRQFSNSRSEMNVSTLELGDSALYLCASSRGRGQETQYFGPGTRLLVL.

This clonotype was observed at least ten times. J is TRBJ1-5 and V is TRBV6-5; possible D gene TRBD1, 5 bases. Germline assignment: CDR1 MNHEY and CDR2 SVGAGI. CDR3 length: 15 amino acids. V was cut by 6 bases and J by 3 bases, with 15 bases left in between. This CDR3 reads CASSRDRAFNQPQHF. In DNA form, the CDR3 reads TGTGCCAGCAGCCGTGACAGAGCCTTCAATCAGCCCCAGCATTTT.

As concerns this clonotype: This may be a read error: a much more frequent sequence differs by one nucleotide. Here the CDR3 reads CSAQEGGRQQETQYF. CDR3 in DNA: TGCAGTGCCCAGGAAGGAGGGAGGCAGCAAGAGACCCAGTACTTC. The rearrangement links TRBV20-1 to TRBJ2-5; TRBD2 is a possible D gene (6 bases). The CDR3 extends over 15 amino acids. Looked up from germline, CDR1 is DFQATT and CDR2 is SNEGSKA (reference sequence). V lost 6 bases and J lost 2, with 19 bases in between.